The present entry profiles one TCR beta chain with its context. This clone has a handful of counts. Its antigen is unknown. No much larger clone exists at a distance of one base, and base qualities are not known. The germline V gene encodes CDR1 SGHRS and CDR2 YFSETQ. From the cysteine up to the phenylalanine, the CDR3 has a length of 17 residues. Only the CDR3 DNA stays, 51 bases, in frame from base 1. Compared with germline, V lacks 4 bases and J lacks 0 bases; bases without a gene match: 9. The immunoSEQ bias-controlled multiplex PCR was used to amplify TCRbeta CDR3 regions, which were then sequenced at high throughput. Processing in the source paper ran as follows. The immunoSEQ vendor pipeline collapsed and filtered the CDR3 sequences so that the abundance and frequency of each unique TCRbeta CDR3 could be quantified. Using a 90% global sequence identity threshold, CD-HIT clustered dominant CDR3 amino acid sequences together with SARS-CoV-2-specific ImmuneCODE TCRbeta sequences. Clones with frequencies of 0.1 to 1 were classed as hyperexpanded, and 0.01 to 0.1 as large. The CDR3 amino acid sequences and the V and J gene assignments of the dominant clones were confirmed with MiXCR. The R stringdist package was used to calculate Levenshtein distances between the patient clonotypes and the ImmuneCODE hits. The table was pulled from immuneACCESS by TCRdb, which kept in-frame rearrangements only. Such tables lose some clones; where checked, under half of the loss comes from unresolved V genes, and the rest has no known cause. The DNA was the basis for D and trimming; V, J and clone size are from that table. This sample is represented by 14,000 to 15,000 clones; around 74% of them were singletons. Of the sample, under 75% falls within the top ten clones.

The QIAamp DNA FFPE kit was used to extract genomic DNA from formalin-fixed paraffin-embedded autopsy tissue. These data belong to a study of T cell repertoires in MIS-A myocarditis (dated by TCRdb to 2021 to 2024). This TCR derives from a young man with fulminant myocarditis from multisystem inflammatory syndrome in adults (MIS-A) after COVID-19. This chain is built from TRBV5-1 and TRBJ1-2; 10 junctional bases match TRBD1. Sequenced material: left ventricle heart tissue obtained at autopsy. The sample's cell subset or site label, in plain terms: cardiac tissue sample (left or right ventricle, interventricular septum, or pericardium). DNA sequence: TGCGCCAGCAGCGCGAAGGGACAGGGGAGAACTAACTATGGCTACACCTTC. The translation is CASSAKGQGRTNYGYTF. Reference TRBV5-1 and TRBJ1-2 genes cover what lies past the CDR3, so the full variable domain is KAGVTQTPRYLIKTRGQQVTLSCSPISGHRSVSWYQQTPGQGLQFLFEYFSETQRNKGNFPGRFSGRQFSNSRSEMNVSTLELGDSALYLCASSAKGQGRTNYGYTFGSGTRLTVV.